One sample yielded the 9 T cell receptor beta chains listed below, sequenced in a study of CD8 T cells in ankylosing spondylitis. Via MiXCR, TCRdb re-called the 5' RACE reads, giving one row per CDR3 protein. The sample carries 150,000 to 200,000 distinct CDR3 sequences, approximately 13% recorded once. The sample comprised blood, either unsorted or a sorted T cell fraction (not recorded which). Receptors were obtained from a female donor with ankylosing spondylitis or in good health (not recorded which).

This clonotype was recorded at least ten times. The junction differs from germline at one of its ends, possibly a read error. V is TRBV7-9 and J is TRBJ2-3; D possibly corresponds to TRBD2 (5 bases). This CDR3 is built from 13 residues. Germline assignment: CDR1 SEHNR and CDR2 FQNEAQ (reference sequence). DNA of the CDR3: TGTGCCAGCAGTTTAGCGAGGACGGATACGCAGTATTTT. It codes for CASSLARTDTQYF.

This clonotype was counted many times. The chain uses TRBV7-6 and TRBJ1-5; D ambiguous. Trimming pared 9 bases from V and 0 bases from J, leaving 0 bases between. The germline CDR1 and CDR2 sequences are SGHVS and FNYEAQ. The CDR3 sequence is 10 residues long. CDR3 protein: CASSNQPQHF. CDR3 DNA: TGTGCCAGTAGCAATCAGCCCCAGCATTTT.

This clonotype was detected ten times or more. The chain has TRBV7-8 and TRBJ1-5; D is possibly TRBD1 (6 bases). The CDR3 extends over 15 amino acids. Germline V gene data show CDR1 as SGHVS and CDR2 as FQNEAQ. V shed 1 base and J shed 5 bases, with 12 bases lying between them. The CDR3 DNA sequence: TGTGCCAGCAGCTTAGGGGGGGCAGGGCATCAGCCCCAGCATTTT. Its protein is CASSLGGAGHQPQHF.

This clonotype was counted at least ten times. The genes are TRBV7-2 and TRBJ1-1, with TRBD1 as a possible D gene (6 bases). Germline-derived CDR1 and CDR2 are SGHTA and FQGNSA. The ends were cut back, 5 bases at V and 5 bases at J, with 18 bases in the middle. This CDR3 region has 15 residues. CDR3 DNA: TGTGCCAGCAGCGGGGGGCAGGGGACGGGTACTGAAGCTTTCTTT. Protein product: CASSGGQGTGTEAFF.

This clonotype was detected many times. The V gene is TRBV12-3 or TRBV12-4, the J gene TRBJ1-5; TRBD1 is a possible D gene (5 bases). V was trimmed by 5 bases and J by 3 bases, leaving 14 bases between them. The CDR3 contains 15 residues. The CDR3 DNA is TGTGCCAGCAGTGCTTGGACGGGGGACAATCAGCCCCAGCATTTT. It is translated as CASSAWTGDNQPQHF.

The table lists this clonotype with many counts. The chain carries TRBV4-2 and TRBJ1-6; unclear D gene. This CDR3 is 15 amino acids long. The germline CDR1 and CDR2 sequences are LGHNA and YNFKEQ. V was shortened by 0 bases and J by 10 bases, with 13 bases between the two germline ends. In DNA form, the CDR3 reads TGTGCCAGCAGCCAAGATAGGGTGGACGGATCACCCCTCCACTTT. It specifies CASSQDRVDGSPLHF.

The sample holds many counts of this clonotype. CDR3 coding DNA: TGCAGTGCTAGTCCTCCCCTGGGACTCTCGAACACTGAAGCTTTCTTT. This gives the protein CSASPPLGLSNTEAFF. V and J are TRBV20-1 and TRBJ1-1, with D possibly being TRBD1 (5 bases). Trimming shortened V by 3 bases and J by 1 base, and 18 bases separated the two germline ends. The CDR3 is 16 residues long. Per germline, CDR1 DFQATT and CDR2 SNEGSKA (reference sequence).

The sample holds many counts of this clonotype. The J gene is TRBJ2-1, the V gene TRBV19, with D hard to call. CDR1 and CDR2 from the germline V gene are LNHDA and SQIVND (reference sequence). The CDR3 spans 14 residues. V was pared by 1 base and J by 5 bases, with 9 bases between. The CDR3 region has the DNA TGTGCCAGTAGTATAGCTTGGCAGAACAATGAGCAGTTCTTC. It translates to CASSIAWQNNEQFF. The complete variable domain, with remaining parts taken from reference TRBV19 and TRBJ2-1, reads DGGITQSPKYLFRKEGQNVTLSCEQNLNHDAMYWYRQDPGQGLRLIYYSQIVNDFQKGDIAEGYSVSREKKESFPLTVTSAQKNPTAFYLCASSIAWQNNEQFFGPGTRLTVL.

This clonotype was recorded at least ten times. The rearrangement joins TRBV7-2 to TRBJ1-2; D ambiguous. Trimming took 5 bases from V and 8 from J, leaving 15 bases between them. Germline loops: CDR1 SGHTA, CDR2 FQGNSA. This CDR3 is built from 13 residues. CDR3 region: CASSPHQSGGYTF. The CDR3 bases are TGTGCCAGCAGCCCCCACCAGAGTGGCGGCTACACCTTC.